Below, 16 T cell receptor beta chains from the same sample are listed, as sequenced in a study of a mutant IDH1 vaccine in newly diagnosed glioma. The protocol was immunoSEQ multiplex PCR, while the TCRdb copy is restricted to in-frame clones and leaves out a portion. This sample has under 75,000 clones; more than 85% occur once, and the top ten carry roughly 2.5%. The time point is: baseline, week 1 (first vaccination visit). The treatment: pre-vaccination baseline after standard-of-care therapy. Source: PBMCs, taken from a glioma patient treated with radiotherapy, temozolomide or both. The receptors were gathered from a man aged 45-65 years with glioma.

The CDR3 nucleotides read TGTGCCAGCAGTGCACCCGGGACAGGGGGCTGGCAGCCCCAGCATTTT. This codes for CASSAPGTGGWQPQHF. The V and J genes are TRBV6-1 and TRBJ1-5, with 12 nucleotides matching TRBD1. The V segment lost 4 bases and the J segment 7 bases; nucleotides outside the gene matches: 8. CDR1 and CDR2 (germline): MNHNS, SASEGT. This CDR3 has 16 residues.

The chain is built from TRBV4-2 and TRBJ2-7, with 8 bases that match TRBD2. The trim removed 4 bases at V and 7 bases at J, leaving 12 bases unmatched. This CDR3 is built from 15 residues. Germline CDR1 and CDR2: LGHNA and YNFKEQ. DNA for the CDR3: TGTGCCAGCAGCCCCGGTGGGACTAGACCTCGGGAGCAGTACTTC. Translating it yields CASSPGGTRPREQYF.

The V and J genes are TRBV6-5 and TRBJ2-3, with TRBD1 identical over 9 bases. CDR3 length equals 14 residues. Germline CDR1 and CDR2: MNHEY and SVGAGI. V dropped 6 bases and J dropped 4; count of bases not matched to a gene: 5. The CDR3 reads CASRRGQGADTQYF. CDR3 sequence (DNA): TGTGCCAGCAGGCGGGGACAGGGTGCAGATACGCAGTATTTT.

V usage is TRBV7-8 and J usage is TRBJ2-1; 9 nucleotides match TRBD2. Trimming cost V 1 base and J 0 bases; bases outside gene matches: 4. Germline-derived CDR1 and CDR2 are SGHVS and FQNEAQ. The CDR3 is 17 residues long. The CDR3, as DNA: TGTGCCAGCAGCTTAGGATCGCGGGGGGGCTCCTACAATGAGCAGTTCTTC. This gives the protein CASSLGSRGGSYNEQFF.

V gene TRBV7-9 combines with J gene TRBJ2-2, with unresolved D. This CDR3 region has 12 residues. Deletions cut 4 bases from V and 6 bases from J, with 6 bases between. CDR1 is SEHNR, CDR2 FQNEAQ, per germline (reference sequence). The CDR3 here is CASSSYPGELFF. The CDR3 DNA reads as TGTGCCAGCAGCTCGTATCCCGGGGAGCTGTTTTTT.

The gene calls are TRBV7-2 and TRBJ2-3, with 11 bases that match TRBD1. This CDR3 is 15 amino acids long. V was clipped by 1 base and J by 4 bases; unmatched bases: 1. In germline, CDR1 is SGHTA, CDR2 FQGNSA. Written as DNA, the CDR3 is TGTGCCAGCAGCTTAGGGACAGGGGGCGCAGATACGCAGTATTTT. It specifies CASSLGTGGADTQYF.

This clone was observed a single time. The chain couples TRBV18 to TRBJ2-4; 7 nucleotides line up with TRBD1. V shed 0 bases, J shed 2 bases, and the junction held 7 bases outside the gene matches. CDR3 size: 17 residues. Per germline, CDR1 KGHSH and CDR2 LQKENI. CDR3 sequence (DNA): TGTGCCAGCTCACCACCCACAGGGGTGGGGACCAAAAACATTCAGTACTTC. Translating it yields CASSPPTGVGTKNIQYF.

The rearrangement joins TRBV4-3 to TRBJ2-5, with TRBD2 identical over 8 bases. Germline CDR1 reads LGHNA; CDR2 reads YSLEER. With 5 bases clipped from V and 3 bases from J, the junction kept 14 bases outside the gene matches. The CDR3 extends over 17 amino acids. For the CDR3, the DNA is TGCGCCAGCAGCAAAGGACGTAGCGGGACCGCGGAAGAGACCCAGTACTTC. It translates to CASSKGRSGTAEETQYF.

The rearrangement joins TRBV6-5 to TRBJ1-1; D ambiguous. CDR3 length: 14 amino acids. V lost 8 bases and J 4 bases, leaving 17 bases between the germline ends. The germline V gene encodes CDR1 MNHEY and CDR2 SVGAGI. CDR3 in DNA: TGTGCCAGCTGGGGTCGTAGGGCGTCCACTGAAGCTTTCTTT. Protein: CASWGRRASTEAFF.

This clone was observed a single time. The chain recombines TRBV6-1 with TRBJ2-7; D is perhaps TRBD1 or TRBD2 (6 bases each). The CDR3 length is 14 residues. The ends were cut back, 2 bases at V and 5 bases at J, with 13 bases in the middle. Germline CDR1 reads MNHNS; CDR2 reads SASEGT. CDR3: CASSEKGGRDEQYF. Here the CDR3 DNA reads TGTGCCAGCAGTGAAAAGGGGGGTAGGGACGAGCAGTACTTC.

This sequence joins TRBV9 and TRBJ1-5; the D is unclear. Germline V gives CDR1 SGDLS, CDR2 YYNGEE. This CDR3 has 15 amino acids. V was cut by 0 bases and J by 0 bases, with 7 bases left in between. The CDR3 nucleotides are TGTGCCAGCAGCGTAGATCCTGCTAGCAATCAGCCCCAGCATTTT. The encoded protein is CASSVDPASNQPQHF.

The chain couples TRBV6-5 to TRBJ1-4, with D perhaps TRBD1 (5 bases). CDR1 and CDR2 (germline): MNHEY, SVGAGI. The CDR3 sequence is 15 residues long. The ends were cut back, 6 bases at V and 8 bases at J, with 19 bases in the middle. The CDR3, as DNA: TGTGCCAGCAGCCGTCCCCCAGGGTCGGGGGAAAAACTGTTTTTT. It translates to CASSRPPGSGEKLFF.

V gene TRBV7-2 combines with J gene TRBJ1-5; 10 bases map to TRBD1. The CDR3 has 17 amino acids. Germline CDR1 reads SGHTA; CDR2 reads FQGNSA. Unmatched junction bases numbered 8, after V lost 5 bases and J lost 1 base. The CDR3 DNA is TGTGCCAGCAGCCGAACCGGGACAGGGGCGAGCAATCAGCCCCAGCATTTT. Encoded protein: CASSRTGTGASNQPQHF.

The rearrangement joins TRBV7-9 to TRBJ2-7; TRBD2 might be the D (6 bases). The length of the CDR3 is 12 residues. Trimming removed 8 bases from V and 2 bases from J, with 10 bases in between. CDR1 is SEHNR and CDR2 is FQNEAQ in the germline V gene (reference sequence). CDR3 bases: TGTGCCAGCGTTGGAGGGGCCTACGAGCAGTACTTC. Translated, it gives CASVGGAYEQYF.

V is TRBV7-9 and J is TRBJ2-1, with TRBD2 identical over 14 bases. This CDR3 has 16 amino acids. V was pared by 3 bases and J by 6 bases, with 4 bases of the junction left unmatched. Germline V CDR1 and CDR2: SEHNR, FQNEAQ (reference sequence). DNA for the CDR3: TGTGCCAGCAGCTTCCGACTAGCGGGAGGGCCCAATGAGCAGTTCTTC. Translated: CASSFRLAGGPNEQFF.

V gene TRBV19 combines with J gene TRBJ2-7; the D gene is possibly TRBD1 (5 bases). CDR3 length: 14 amino acids. The V end lost 1 base, the J end lost 5 bases, and 12 bases lay between the germline ends. CDR1 and CDR2 (germline): LNHDA, SQIVND (reference sequence). Here the CDR3 reads CASSIGGRVHEQYF. CDR3 DNA sequence: TGTGCCAGTAGTATAGGCGGCAGGGTCCACGAGCAGTACTTC.